This T cell receptor beta chain is drawn from a study of tumor and adjacent non-tumor tissue in lung cancer. About the study: Aged about 30 to 85 years, patients included roughly ten men and 5 women with stage I to III disease.

This CDR3 spans 13 amino acids. Germline V gives CDR1 SEHNR, CDR2 FQNEAQ (reference sequence). TCRbeta libraries were built with three rounds of nested PCR, modified from ARM-PCR. One entry per CDR3 protein results from TCRdb running MiXCR on the multiplex PCR reads. The data show over 110,000 distinct CDR3 sequences, around 61% seen once. Note on this clonotype: Its antigen is unknown. One junction end does not reproduce the germline sequence, and a read error may be involved.

This sample's RNA came from whole unsorted tissue. Donors were chemotherapy-naive, newly diagnosed lung cancer surgical patients in China, August–late 2014. Study-level results: Tumor repertoires had a smaller top 100 clone share than normal lung.

What was sequenced was lung tumor tissue. This clonotype was obtained from a man between 60 and 70 years old with small cell lung cancer. The chain employs TRBV7-9 and TRBJ1-2; no clear D. In DNA form, the CDR3 reads TGTGCCGGCAGCTCGTCCAAGGCTCACGGCTACACCTTC. As protein: CAGSSSKAHGYTF.